The 15 T cell receptor beta chains presented below share a single source sample, sequenced in a study of T cells in Graves' hyperthyroidism and ophthalmopathy. Researchers took RNA transcripts and amplified the TCR beta CDR3 regions from them. First-round RT-PCR with HTBI primers amplified the TCR CDR3 region. TCRdb independently ran MiXCR on the multiplex PCR reads; one entry per CDR3 protein. The sample has over 400,000 distinct CDR3 sequences; 22% are singletons. The sequencing input was blood. Receptor source: a woman in her 70s with Graves' ophthalmopathy.

The V call is TRBV28, the J call TRBJ2-2, with unresolved D. Germline CDR1 reads MDHEN; CDR2 reads SYDVKM. This CDR3 spans 14 amino acids. Trimming cost V 1 base and J 6 bases, with 9 bases left between them. CDR3 residues: CASSLLARPGELFF. The CDR3 DNA reads as TGTGCCAGCAGTTTATTGGCGAGGCCCGGGGAGCTGTTTTTT.

Ten or more counts support this clonotype. The chain uses TRBV12-3 or TRBV12-4 and TRBJ2-3; unclear D gene. V lost 3 bases, J lost 3 bases, and 10 bases lay in between. The CDR3 sequence is 14 residues long. For the CDR3, the DNA is TGTGCCAGCAGTTTCTCCCAAGGGACAGATACGCAGTATTTT. This codes for CASSFSQGTDTQYF.

This clonotype appeared a few times. The rearrangement links TRBV20-1 to TRBJ2-5; possibly TRBD1 for D (7 bases). The CDR3 loop spans 15 amino acids. Germline V lookup: CDR1 DFQATT, CDR2 SNEGSKA (reference sequence). With 8 bases removed from V and 2 bases from J, the gap between germline ends came to 21 bases. The CDR3 protein is CSPTPGQAGQETQYF. CDR3 bases: TGCAGTCCTACGCCCGGACAGGCGGGACAAGAGACCCAGTACTTC.

This clonotype occurred many times. The chain links TRBV28 to TRBJ1-6, with D unresolved. Trimming cost V 3 bases and J 7 bases, with 10 bases left between them. The CDR3 contains 14 residues. CDR1 and CDR2 (germline): MDHEN, SYDVKM. As DNA, the CDR3 is TGTGCCAGCAGTTTTCACTCCCGAAATTCACCCCTCCACTTT. This encodes CASSFHSRNSPLHF.

This clonotype has more than one count but fewer than ten. The V gene is TRBV28, the J gene TRBJ1-5, with D maybe TRBD1 (6 bases). Per the germline V gene, CDR1 is MDHEN and CDR2 is SYDVKM. V shed 6 bases and J shed 3 bases, with 12 bases lying between them. The CDR3 is made up of 14 amino acids. This CDR3 reads CASSWTAVNQPQHF. For the CDR3, the DNA is TGTGCCAGCAGCTGGACAGCCGTCAATCAGCCCCAGCATTTT. Based on the CDR3 plus reference TRBV28 and TRBJ1-5, the full variable domain is DVKVTQSSRYLVKRTGEKVFLECVQDMDHENMFWYRQDPGLGLRLIYFSYDVKMKEKGDIPEGYSVSREKKERFSLILESASTNQTSMYLCASSWTAVNQPQHFGDGTRLSIL.

This clonotype was seen more than once but under ten times. The V and J genes are TRBV7-9 and TRBJ1-2; no firm D call. CDR1 and CDR2 (germline): SEHNR, FQNEAQ (reference sequence). Trimming pared 5 bases from V and 3 bases from J, leaving 13 bases between. This CDR3 is 14 amino acids long. This chain's CDR3 is CASSPRPDYYGYTF. CDR3 nucleotides: TGTGCCAGCAGCCCCCGGCCGGACTACTATGGCTACACCTTC.

The chain joins TRBV5-1 to TRBJ1-1; 8 bases match TRBD1. V shed 0 bases and J 4 bases; nucleotides not matched to a gene: 8. This CDR3 has 16 residues. From germline, CDR1 is SGHRS and CDR2 YFSETQ. CDR3 sequence (DNA): TGCGCCAGCAGCTTGGTGGGGACAGGATCCTTCACTGAAGCTTTCTTT. Translation gives CASSLVGTGSFTEAFF.

The chain couples TRBV30 to TRBJ1-2; maybe TRBD1 (5 bases). Trimming took off 4 bases at V and 8 bases at J, with 17 bases between the two ends. Germline CDR1 GTSNPN, CDR2 SVGIG (reference sequence). The CDR3 spans 13 residues. The CDR3 DNA sequence: TGTGCCTGGAATGCTGGGGGGACGCCCGGCTACACCTTC. This encodes CAWNAGGTPGYTF.

This chain joins TRBV18 and TRBJ2-4; 8 bases fit TRBD1. This CDR3 is 14 amino acids long. With 6 bases clipped from V and 8 bases from J, the junction kept 9 bases outside the gene matches. Germline values: CDR1 KGHSH, CDR2 LQKENI. The DNA of the CDR3 is TGTGCCAGCTCCCCTGGACAGGGATGGGACATTCAGTACTTC. Residues: CASSPGQGWDIQYF.

This clonotype was counted once. V gene TRBV20-1 combines with J gene TRBJ2-1; tentatively, D is TRBD1 or TRBD2 (5 bases each). Germline CDR1 reads DFQATT; CDR2 reads SNEGSKA (reference sequence). Trimming shortened V by 6 bases and J by 13 bases, and 13 bases separated the two germline ends. The CDR3 totals 10 residues. The CDR3 DNA is TGCAGTGCCCCGGGGCGGAAACAGTTCTTC. Amino acids: CSAPGRKQFF.

This chain connects TRBV7-9 to TRBJ1-2; D might be TRBD1 (6 bases). The CDR3 covers 14 residues. CDR1 is SEHNR, CDR2 FQNEAQ, per germline (reference sequence). The V gene lost 7 bases and the J gene lost 6 bases, with 18 bases spanning the gap. CDR3 in amino acids: CASTLGRGWDGYTF. CDR3 in DNA: TGTGCCAGCACCCTGGGCAGGGGTTGGGATGGCTACACCTTC.

The chain combines TRBV19 with TRBJ2-2; TRBD2 agrees at 8 bases. CDR3 length: 14 amino acids. Germline CDR1 reads LNHDA; CDR2 reads SQIVND (reference sequence). Trimming removed 5 bases from V and 8 bases from J; junction bases left unmatched: 7. Written as DNA, the CDR3 is TGTGCCAGTAGTTCCGGGACTAGAAATGGGGAGCTGTTTTTT. Residues: CASSSGTRNGELFF.

This clonotype showed up just a few times. The chain carries TRBV7-2 and TRBJ2-3, with 7 bases matching TRBD2. CDR3 size: 14 residues. V lost 6 bases, J lost 8 bases, and 11 bases stayed unmatched. CDR1 is SGHTA and CDR2 is FQGNSA in the germline V gene. CDR3 coding DNA: TGTGCCAGCAGAGAATTAGCGGGCCCCGGTACGCAGTATTTT. This codes for CASRELAGPGTQYF.

The rearrangement joins TRBV6-2 or TRBV6-3 to TRBJ2-3; 11 bases line up with TRBD2. The germline V gene has CDR1 MNHEY and CDR2 SVGEGT. V was pared by 0 bases and J by 3 bases, with 8 bases of the junction left unmatched. This CDR3 contains 18 residues. The CDR3 DNA is TGTGCCAGCAGTTACTCGACCCTCCTAGCGGGAGGTACAGATACGCAGTATTTT. It yields the protein CASSYSTLLAGGTDTQYF.

This clonotype was observed at least ten times. J is TRBJ2-7 and V is TRBV12-3 or TRBV12-4; a possible D gene is TRBD2 (5 bases). The germline V and J ends were trimmed by 4 bases and 5 bases, with 12 bases remaining between them. This CDR3 region has 13 residues. In DNA form, the CDR3 reads TGTGCCAGCAGTTGGACTGGAACCGACGAGCAGTACTTC. Translation: CASSWTGTDEQYF.